The clone carrying this T cell receptor beta chain was picked up a small number of times. No antigen is known for it. The data derive from a study of vaccination effects on CD4 cells after COVID-19. Trimming removed 2 bases at V and 0 bases at J, with 10 bases between. CDR3 length: 15 residues. Germline V gene data show CDR1 as MNHEY and CDR2 as SVGAGI. Generated by immunoSEQ multiplex PCR, the TCRdb table keeps only in-frame clones and is missing some. The sample lists nearly 50,000 clones, about 76% seen once, with about 4.9% in the top ten. Having been cultured for roughly 11 days, the cells underwent CD4+ T cell isolation. A PCR test confirmed that the person had SARS-CoV-2 infection between March and December 2020. Every participant took two doses of the BNT162b2 or mRNA-1273 vaccine.

The receptor was derived from a human donor who had a prior SARS-CoV-2 infection. The chain uses TRBV6-5 and TRBJ1-1; TRBD1 is a possible D gene (6 bases). The sample in question was CD4+ T cells from PBMCs cultured without peptide, obtained after COVID-19 vaccination. CDR3 nucleotides: TGTGCCAGCAGTTACCAGCAGGGGCTGAACACTGAAGCTTTCTTT. This codes for CASSYQQGLNTEAFF.